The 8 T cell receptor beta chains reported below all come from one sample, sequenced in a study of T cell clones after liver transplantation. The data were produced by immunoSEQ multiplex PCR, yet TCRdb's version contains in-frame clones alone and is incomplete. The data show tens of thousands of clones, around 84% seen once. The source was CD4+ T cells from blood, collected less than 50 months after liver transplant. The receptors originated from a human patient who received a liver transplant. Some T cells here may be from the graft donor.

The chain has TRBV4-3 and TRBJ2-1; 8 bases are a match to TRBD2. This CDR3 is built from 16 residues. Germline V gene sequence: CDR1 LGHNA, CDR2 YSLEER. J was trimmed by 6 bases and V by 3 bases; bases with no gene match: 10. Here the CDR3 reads CASSQFLRGVSNEQFF. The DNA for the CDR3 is TGCGCCAGCAGCCAGTTTTTGCGGGGGGTATCCAATGAGCAGTTCTTC.

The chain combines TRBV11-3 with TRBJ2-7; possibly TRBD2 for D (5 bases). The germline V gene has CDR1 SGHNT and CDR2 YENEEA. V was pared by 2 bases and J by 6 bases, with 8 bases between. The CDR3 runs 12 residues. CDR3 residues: CASSLSAGEQYF. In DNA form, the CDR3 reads TGTGCCAGCAGCTTAAGCGCGGGCGAGCAGTACTTC.

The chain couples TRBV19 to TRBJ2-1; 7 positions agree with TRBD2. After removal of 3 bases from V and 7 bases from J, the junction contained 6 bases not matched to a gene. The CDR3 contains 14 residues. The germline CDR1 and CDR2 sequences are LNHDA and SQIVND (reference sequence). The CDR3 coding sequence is TGTGCCAGTAGTATTGGACTAGGAGGTAATGAGCAGTTCTTC. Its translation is CASSIGLGGNEQFF.

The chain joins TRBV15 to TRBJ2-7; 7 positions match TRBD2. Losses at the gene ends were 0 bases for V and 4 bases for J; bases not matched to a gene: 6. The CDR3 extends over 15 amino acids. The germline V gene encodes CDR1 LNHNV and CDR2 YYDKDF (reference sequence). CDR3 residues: CATSRDLRERYEQYF. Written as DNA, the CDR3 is TGTGCCACCAGCAGAGATCTGCGGGAGAGATACGAGCAGTACTTC. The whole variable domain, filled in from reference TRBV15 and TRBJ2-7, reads DAMVIQNPRYQVTQFGKPVTLSCSQTLNHNVMYWYQQKSSQAPKLLFHYYDKDFNNEADTPDNFQSRRPNTSFCFLDIRSPGLGDTAMYLCATSRDLRERYEQYFGPGTRLTVT.

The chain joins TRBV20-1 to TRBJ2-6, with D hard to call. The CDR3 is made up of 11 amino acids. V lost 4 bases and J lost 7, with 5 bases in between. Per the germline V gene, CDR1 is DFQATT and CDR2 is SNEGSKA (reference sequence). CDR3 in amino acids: CSAIRANVLTF. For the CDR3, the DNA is TGCAGTGCTATTCGTGCCAACGTCCTGACTTTC.

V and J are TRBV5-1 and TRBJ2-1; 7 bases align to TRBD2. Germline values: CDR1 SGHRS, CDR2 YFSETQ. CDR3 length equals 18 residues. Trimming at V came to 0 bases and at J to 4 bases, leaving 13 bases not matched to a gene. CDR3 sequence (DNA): TGCGCCAGCAGCTTGGGAACCGGGGCGGGAGTCGGGTACAATGAGCAGTTCTTC. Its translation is CASSLGTGAGVGYNEQFF.

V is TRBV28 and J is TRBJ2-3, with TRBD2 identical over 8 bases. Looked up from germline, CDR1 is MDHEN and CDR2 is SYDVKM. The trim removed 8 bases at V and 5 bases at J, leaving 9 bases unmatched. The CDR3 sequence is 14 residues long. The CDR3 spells CASWREARGDTQYF. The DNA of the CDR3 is TGTGCCAGCTGGCGGGAGGCTCGAGGAGATACGCAGTATTTT.

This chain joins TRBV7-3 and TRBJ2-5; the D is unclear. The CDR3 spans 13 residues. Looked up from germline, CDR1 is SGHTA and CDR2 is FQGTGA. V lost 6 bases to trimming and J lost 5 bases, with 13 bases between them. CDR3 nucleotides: TGTGCCAGCAGTAGAACCCCTGGGGAGACCCAGTACTTC. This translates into CASSRTPGETQYF.